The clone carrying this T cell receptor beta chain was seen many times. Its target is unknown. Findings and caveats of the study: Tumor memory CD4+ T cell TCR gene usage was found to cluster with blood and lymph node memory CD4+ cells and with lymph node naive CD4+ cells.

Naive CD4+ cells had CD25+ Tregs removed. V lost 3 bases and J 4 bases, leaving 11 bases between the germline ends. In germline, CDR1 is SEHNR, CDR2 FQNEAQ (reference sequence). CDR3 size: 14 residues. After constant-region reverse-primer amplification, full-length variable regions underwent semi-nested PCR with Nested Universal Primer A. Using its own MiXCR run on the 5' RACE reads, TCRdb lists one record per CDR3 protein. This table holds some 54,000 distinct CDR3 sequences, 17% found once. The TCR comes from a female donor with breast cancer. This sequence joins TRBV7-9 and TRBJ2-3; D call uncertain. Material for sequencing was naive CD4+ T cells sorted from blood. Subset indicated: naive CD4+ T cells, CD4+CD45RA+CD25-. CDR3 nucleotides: TGTGCCAGCAGCTTTGGGCCCATCCCAGATACGCAGTATTTT. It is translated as CASSFGPIPDTQYF.